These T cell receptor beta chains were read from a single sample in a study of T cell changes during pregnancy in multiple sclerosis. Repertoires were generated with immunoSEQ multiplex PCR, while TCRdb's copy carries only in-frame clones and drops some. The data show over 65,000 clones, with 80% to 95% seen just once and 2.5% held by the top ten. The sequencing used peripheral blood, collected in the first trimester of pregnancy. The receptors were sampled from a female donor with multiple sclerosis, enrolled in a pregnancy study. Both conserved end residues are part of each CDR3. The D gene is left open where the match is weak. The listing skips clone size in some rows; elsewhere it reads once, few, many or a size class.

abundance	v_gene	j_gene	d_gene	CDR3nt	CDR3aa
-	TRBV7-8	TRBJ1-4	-	TGTGCTAGCGGTCCAGGGAGGGATGAAAAACTGTTTTTT	CASGPGRDEKLFF
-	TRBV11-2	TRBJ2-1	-	TGTGCCAGTAACCCACTAGTGGATGAGCAGTTCTTC	CASNPLVDEQFF
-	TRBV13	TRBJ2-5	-	TGTGCCAGCAGCTTACAACGGGTCCCGACCCAGTACTTC	CASSLQRVPTQYF
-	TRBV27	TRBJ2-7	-	TGTGCCAGCAGTTCCACTCCCTACGAGCAGTACTTC	CASSSTPYEQYF
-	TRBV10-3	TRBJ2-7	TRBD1	TGTGCCATCAGTGGAGGGACAGAATCTGACTACGAGCAGTACTTC	CAISGGTESDYEQYF
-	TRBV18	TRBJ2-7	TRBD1	TGTGCCAGCTCACCAGGGACAGGGATAAGCGAGCAGTACTTC	CASSPGTGISEQYF
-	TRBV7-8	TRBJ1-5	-	TGTGCCAGCAGCTTGGCAGACTTCCAGCCCCAGCATTTT	CASSLADFQPQHF
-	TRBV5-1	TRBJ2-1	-	TGCGCCAGCAGCTTCCCGAAGAGGGAGAACAATGAGCAGTTCTTC	CASSFPKRENNEQFF
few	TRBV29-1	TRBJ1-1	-	TGCAGCGGGGGACACGGCTCGGGCACTGAAGCTTTCTTT	CSGGHGSGTEAFF
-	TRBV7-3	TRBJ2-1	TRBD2	TGTGCCAGCAGCTTAGCGCCCGGACTAGCGGGAGCCAATGAGCAGTTCTTC	CASSLAPGLAGANEQFF
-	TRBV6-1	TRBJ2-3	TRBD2	TGTGCCAGCAGTGCCCCCACTTGGACTAGCGGGAGGATCGTAGATACGCAGTATTTT	CASSAPTWTSGRIVDTQYF
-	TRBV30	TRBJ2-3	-	TGTGCCTGGAGTGTACCGGGAGACGGCACAGATACGCAGTATTTT	CAWSVPGDGTDTQYF
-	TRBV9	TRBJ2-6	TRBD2	TGTGCCAGCAGCGTACTAGCGGGGGCCCGGGGTAGGGCCAACGTCCTGACTTTC	CASSVLAGARGRANVLTF
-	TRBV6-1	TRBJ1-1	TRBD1	TGTGCCAGCAGAGAACAGGGGGCGACTGAAGCTTTCTTT	CASREQGATEAFF
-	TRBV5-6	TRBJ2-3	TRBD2	TGTGCCAGCAGCGGACGACTAGCGGGGGTCGATACGCAGTATTTT	CASSGRLAGVDTQYF
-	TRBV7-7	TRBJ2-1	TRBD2	TGTGCTAGCAGCTTATCACTAGCGGGCAATGAGCAGTTCTTC	CASSLSLAGNEQFF